This T cell receptor (beta chain) was recorded in a study of cytomegalovirus exposure and HLA in healthy donors. PCR employed 60 Vbeta and 13 Jbeta primers. Repertoires were generated with immunoSEQ multiplex PCR, while TCRdb's copy carries only in-frame clones and drops some. This sample has under 250,000 clones; 70% to 85% occur once, and the top ten carry 3.5% to 4%. As to this clone: Its antigen is not identified.

Findings of the study overall: Donors belonging to an Asian-associated ancestry cluster reportedly showed fewer N-insertions in productive TCRs than the 666-donor mean, according to what a later analysis found. Immune exposure information available was restricted to CMV serostatus. A later analysis showed that HLA-associated TCR beta chains had undergone more clonal expansion than equally common others.

Material: PBMCs. The sequence was collected from a male donor in good health and CMV-seronegative.

CDR3 loop: CASSLGQGPYEQYF. As DNA, the CDR3 is TGTGCCAGCAGCTTGGGACAGGGCCCCTACGAGCAGTACTTC. V usage is TRBV5-5 and J usage is TRBJ2-7, with 7 bases matching TRBD1. After removal of 0 bases from V and 2 bases from J, the junction contained 2 bases not matched to a gene. The CDR3 sequence is 14 residues long. Per germline, CDR1 SGHKS and CDR2 YYEKEE (reference sequence).